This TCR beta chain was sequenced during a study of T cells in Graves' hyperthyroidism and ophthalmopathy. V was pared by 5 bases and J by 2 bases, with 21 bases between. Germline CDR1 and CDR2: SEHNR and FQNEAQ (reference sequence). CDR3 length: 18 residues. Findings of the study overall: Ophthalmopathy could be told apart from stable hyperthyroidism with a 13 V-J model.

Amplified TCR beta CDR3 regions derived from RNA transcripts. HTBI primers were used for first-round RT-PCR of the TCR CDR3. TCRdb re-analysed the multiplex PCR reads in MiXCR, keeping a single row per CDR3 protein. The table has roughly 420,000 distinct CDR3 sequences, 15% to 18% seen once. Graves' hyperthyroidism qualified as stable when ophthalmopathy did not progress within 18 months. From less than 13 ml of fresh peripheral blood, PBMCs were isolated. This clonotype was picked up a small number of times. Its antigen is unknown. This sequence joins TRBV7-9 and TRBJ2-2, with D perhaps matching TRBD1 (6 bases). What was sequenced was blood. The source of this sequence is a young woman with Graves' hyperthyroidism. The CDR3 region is CASSKRRVGHLNTGELFF. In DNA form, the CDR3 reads TGTGCCAGCAGCAAGAGACGGGTGGGACACCTAAACACCGGGGAGCTGTTTTTT.